This T cell receptor (beta chain) was identified during a study of blood T cell repertoires in COVID-19. Looking at the study overall: From T cells, B-cell-depleted T cells, or PBMCs came the material, which was cDNA or gDNA.

TCRdb's table, derived via immunoSEQ multiplex PCR, lists solely in-frame clones and lacks some. In the table there are roughly 69,000 clones, roughly 80% of which are singletons. Adults between roughly 18 and 89 years of age took part from about two dozen US areas. Sequencing was performed on PBMCs or T cells enriched from blood (not recorded which). This clonotype was obtained from a woman aged 40-49 years with acute COVID-19.

CDR3 region: CASSQDQANVGRRDSPLHF. The CDR3 nucleotides read TGCGCCAGCAGCCAAGATCAGGCGAACGTGGGGAGGAGGGATTCACCCCTCCACTTT. The chain combines TRBV4-1 with TRBJ1-6; D remains ambiguous. The V end was cut by 0 bases, the J end by 8 bases, with 23 bases between. CDR1 and CDR2 (germline): MGHRA, YSYEKL. The CDR3 has 19 amino acids.